This TCR beta chain comes out of a study of blood T cell repertoires in COVID-19. As for the study in general: Specimens from acute and convalescent COVID-19 originated in the United States, Italy and Spain. PBMCs, B-cell-depleted T cells, or T cells were the source of the cDNA or gDNA that made up the material.

The CDR3 is 16 amino acids. Germline V lookup: CDR1 KGHDR, CDR2 SFDVKD. Trimming left V 3 bases short and J 0 bases short, with 12 bases between. This clone has a single count. Authors' methods: Estimated nucleated cell counts came from reference gene primer amplification. Libraries were prepared by immunoSEQ multiplex PCR; TCRdb keeps only in-frame clonotypes and omits some of them. The DNA was the basis for D and trimming; V, J and clone size are from that table. This table has approximately 97,000 clones, approximately 92% appearing once. The gene calls are TRBV24-1 and TRBJ2-3; D is possibly TRBD2 (6 bases). Sample: peripheral blood. The TCR was taken from a man aged 18 to 29 with acute or convalescent COVID-19. The CDR3 sequence is CATSDSLRGSTDTQYF. CDR3 DNA: TGTGCCACCAGTGATAGTCTGCGGGGAAGCACAGATACGCAGTATTTT.